Listed below are T cell receptor beta chains from one sample, sequenced in a study of CD8 T cells in ankylosing spondylitis. TCRdb processed the 5' RACE reads anew with MiXCR; each CDR3 protein has one entry. The sample holds fewer than 150,000 distinct CDR3 sequences, approximately 7.4% seen once. The sequenced material came from blood, either unsorted or a sorted T cell fraction (not recorded which). The receptors here all came from a female donor with ankylosing spondylitis or in good health (not recorded which). The CDR3 runs from the conserved cysteine through the conserved F or W. D genes are given only for firm matches. A row's size may be missing; if present it is once, few, many or a size class.

CDR3nt	CDR3aa	v_gene	j_gene	abundance	d_gene
TGTGCCACCACTGATCAGGGGAGAAATGAGCAGTTCTTC	CATTDQGRNEQFF	TRBV24-1	TRBJ2-1	-	-
TGTGCCACCAGCAGCACAGGGCGGGGGACCTACAATGAGCAGTTCTTC	CATSSTGRGTYNEQFF	TRBV15	TRBJ2-1	many	-
TGTGCCAGCAGCGGTGGACAGGCCCCCTCTGGAAACACCATATATTTT	CASSGGQAPSGNTIYF	TRBV9	TRBJ1-3	many	TRBD1
TGCAGTGCTAGAGAGTTCTTGGGTCCCCTCCTGGAGACCCAGTACTTC	CSAREFLGPLLETQYF	TRBV20-1	TRBJ2-5	-	-
TGTGCCAGCAGCTCGACGGTGGGAGGTGAAAAACTGTTTTTT	CASSSTVGGEKLFF	TRBV13	TRBJ1-4	many	-
TGTGCCAGCAGTTTTTCGGTGTATGGCTACACCTTC	CASSFSVYGYTF	TRBV12-3/TRBV12-4	TRBJ1-2	-	-
TGTGCCAGCAGAGCAACAGGACCTGGCCGATATGGCTACACCTTC	CASRATGPGRYGYTF	TRBV12-3/TRBV12-4	TRBJ1-2	many	-
TGTGCCAGCACTAAGGGACAGGGGAGAGATACGCAGTATTTT	CASTKGQGRDTQYF	TRBV2	TRBJ2-3	many	TRBD1
TGTGCCATCAGCCGTGAGGGGGGGGACGGTGGCTACACCTTC	CAISREGGDGGYTF	TRBV10-3	TRBJ1-2	many	-
TGTGCCAGCAGACAGGACAGGGACTATGAGCAGTTCTTC	CASRQDRDYEQFF	TRBV27	TRBJ2-1	many	TRBD1
TGTGCCAGCAGCTTGGACAGGGGGCATGGAAACACCATATATTTT	CASSLDRGHGNTIYF	TRBV5-5	TRBJ1-3	many	TRBD1
TGTGCCAGCAGCGATCCGGGACAGGGGTTTCCTCAGACTGAAGCTTTCTTT	CASSDPGQGFPQTEAFF	TRBV28	TRBJ1-1	many	TRBD1
TGTGCCAGCAGTTTAAGACTAGCGGGGGGTTACAATGAGCAGTTCTTC	CASSLRLAGGYNEQFF	TRBV12-3/TRBV12-4	TRBJ2-1	many	TRBD2
TGTGCCAGCAGCAAAGCGGAGAACAGGGCGAACACCGGGGAGCTGTTTTTT	CASSKAENRANTGELFF	TRBV21-1	TRBJ2-2	many	-
TGCAGTGCCAGACCACAGGGAGGTTTAGCCAAAAACATTCAGTACTTC	CSARPQGGLAKNIQYF	TRBV20-1	TRBJ2-4	few	-
TGTGCCAGCAGTGATCTAGGGGTTGTGGGCACTGAAGCTTTCTTT	CASSDLGVVGTEAFF	TRBV2	TRBJ1-1	many	-
TGTGCCAGCAGCCAACTAAGCAGGGCAGTCAACTATGGCTACACCTTC	CASSQLSRAVNYGYTF	TRBV14	TRBJ1-2	many	-
TGCGCCAGCAGCAGAGAGACAGGGACACCTGAAAAACTGTTTTTT	CASSRETGTPEKLFF	TRBV5-1	TRBJ1-4	many	TRBD1
TGTGCCAGCAAACCGGGCGGGCTTTCCTACAATGAGCAGTTCTTC	CASKPGGLSYNEQFF	TRBV28	TRBJ2-1	many	-
TGTGCCAGCTCAGGATACAATGAGCAGTTCTTC	CASSGYNEQFF	TRBV18	TRBJ2-1	many	-
TGCGCCAGCAGCTCCGAGGGTCTTAGCAATCAGCCCCAGCATTTT	CASSSEGLSNQPQHF	TRBV5-1	TRBJ1-5	many	-
TGTGCCAGCAGCCAAGACGGCGGGGGCTTGGGCTATAATTCACCCCTCCACTTT	CASSQDGGGLGYNSPLHF	TRBV4-2	TRBJ1-6	many	-
TGTGCCATCAGTGAGTCGAACAGGTTCACAGATACGCAGTATTTT	CAISESNRFTDTQYF	TRBV10-3	TRBJ2-3	few	-
TGTGCCAGCAGTGGTGGCAGGGAGAGCAATCAGCCCCAGCATTTT	CASSGGRESNQPQHF	TRBV2	TRBJ1-5	many	-
-	CASSDSGTSGRELFF	TRBV6-1	TRBJ2-2	many	-
TGCGCCAGCAGCTTGAACGAGAATGAGCAGTTCTTC	CASSLNENEQFF	TRBV5-1	TRBJ2-1	many	-
TGTGCCAGCAGCTTCCGGGGCCGTAGCTCCTACGAGCAGTACTTC	CASSFRGRSSYEQYF	TRBV5-6	TRBJ2-7	-	-
TGCGCCAGCAGCCAACTTGTCGGGGTGATAGAGACCCAGTACTTC	CASSQLVGVIETQYF	TRBV4-3	TRBJ2-5	-	-
TGTGCCAGCAGCAGGACTAGCGGCGCAGATACGCAGTATTTT	CASSRTSGADTQYF	TRBV12-3/TRBV12-4	TRBJ2-3	many	TRBD2
TGTGCCACCAGCAGAGCTCCGGGGGCAGAGACCCAGTACTTC	CATSRAPGAETQYF	TRBV15	TRBJ2-5	-	-
TGTGCCAGCAGCGAAGGCGGGGGCTCGATGATAGGTACGCAGTATTTT	CASSEGGGSMIGTQYF	TRBV12-3/TRBV12-4	TRBJ2-3	many	-
TGTGCCAGCAGTTCTCATCCAATACAGGGAGGCGCAGATACGCAGTATTTT	CASSSHPIQGGADTQYF	TRBV12-3/TRBV12-4	TRBJ2-3	many	-
TGTGCCTGGAGTGCCCGCAGAAGCTCCTACAATGAGCAGTTCTTC	CAWSARRSSYNEQFF	TRBV30	TRBJ2-1	many	-
TGTGCCAGCAGTAAAGACAGGGGAGGAGAACTGTTTTTT	CASSKDRGGELFF	TRBV2	TRBJ1-4	many	TRBD1
TGCGCCAGCAGCTTGGCCGTAGCGGGCACAGATACGCAGTATTTT	CASSLAVAGTDTQYF	TRBV5-1	TRBJ2-3	many	-
TGCGCCAGCAGCCAACGATCGGACACAAGAATATACAATGAGCAGTTCTTC	CASSQRSDTRIYNEQFF	TRBV4-1	TRBJ2-1	many	-